Sequencing of this TCR beta chain was carried out in a study of sequential checkpoint blockade in melanoma. Across the whole study: Randomization was 1:1 between first-line nivolumab→ipilimumab and ipilimumab→nivolumab.

Treatment reported: randomized to nivolumab then ipilimumab (arm A) or the reverse (arm B). Germline V CDR1 and CDR2: SGHKS, YYEKEE (reference sequence). The CDR3 is 15 residues long. V was cut by 4 bases and J by 3 bases, with 16 bases left in between. Libraries were prepared by immunoSEQ multiplex PCR; TCRdb keeps only in-frame clonotypes and omits some of them. The sample records about 20,000 clones, around 77% being singletons. In this sample, this clone turned up a few times. The sequence was collected from a human donor with melanoma. The sample consisted of CD8+ T cells sorted from blood (inferred from file names), taken from a patient given nivolumab and ipilimumab in sequence. The V gene is TRBV5-5, the J gene TRBJ1-2; weak D call: TRBD1 (6 bases). CDR3 bases: TGTGCCAGCAGCCCCGTCGGGGGGCGCGACTATGGCTACACCTTC. This encodes CASSPVGGRDYGYTF.